The clone carrying this T cell receptor (beta chain) was recorded once. This sample is drawn from a study of cytomegalovirus exposure and HLA in healthy donors. The length of the CDR3 is 12 residues. V gave up 6 bases and J gave up 11 bases; unmatched junction bases: 10. Germline-derived CDR1 and CDR2 are SQVTM and ANQGSEA. The primer mix had 60 Vbeta and 13 Jbeta primers. The assay was immunoSEQ multiplex PCR, and TCRdb's table has in-frame clones only and misses some. The data contain about 120,000 clones, over 75% of them singletons. This TCR was recovered from a man between 18 and 35 years old in good health and CMV-seropositive. Sequenced sample: PBMCs. The gene calls are TRBV29-1 and TRBJ1-2, with 9 bases lining up with TRBD1. CDR3 residues: CSVAGQGDGYTF. CDR3 DNA sequence: TGCAGCGTAGCGGGACAGGGAGACGGGTACACCTTC.